There are many counts of the clone carrying this TCR beta chain. Its target is not known. The ends lost 4 bases at V and 4 bases at J; junction bases unmatched: 4. The CDR3 spans 14 residues. The V gene's germline CDR1 is MNHNY and CDR2 SVGAGI (reference sequence). Using its own MiXCR run on the 5' RACE reads, TCRdb lists one record per CDR3 protein. The sample includes some 220,000 distinct CDR3 sequences, approximately 3.2% of them seen just once. The record originates from a study of T cells after yellow fever vaccination. General study points: Overall, a small share of clonotypes was seen in both CD4 and CD8 compartments.

The rearrangement links TRBV6-6 to TRBJ2-7; 10 nucleotides align to TRBD1. The sequence was obtained from a man aged 18-30 years who received the YFV17D yellow fever vaccine. The material was CD4+ T cells sorted from PBMCs, obtained 10 days after the yellow fever booster vaccination. The CDR3 sequence: CASSSPGQGYEQYV. DNA of the CDR3: TGTGCCAGCAGTTCACCGGGACAGGGGTACGAGCAGTACGTC.